This T cell receptor beta chain was documented in a study of cytomegalovirus exposure and HLA in healthy donors. Study-level points and caveats: Researchers reported from a later analysis that most CMV-associated TCR beta chains appeared HLA-restricted. Presence/absence analyses took donor sequencing depth as roughly uniform. The authors enumerated over 150 TCR beta chains as linked to cytomegalovirus.

PCR used 60 Vbeta primers and 13 Jbeta primers. Repertoires were generated with immunoSEQ multiplex PCR, while TCRdb's copy carries only in-frame clones and drops some. The sample carries around 160,000 clones, more than 60% recorded once. On this clone itself: What it recognizes is unknown.

The TCR sequence derives from a male donor in good health and CMV-seronegative. Sequencing was done on a sample of PBMCs.

The CDR3 sequence: CASSPSSLTGELFF. DNA for the CDR3: TGTGCCAGCAGCCCTTCTTCCTTAACCGGGGAGCTGTTTTTT. This chain connects TRBV7-9 to TRBJ2-2; D call uncertain. V was cut by 5 bases and J by 5 bases, with 12 bases left in between. This CDR3 region has 14 residues. Germline V gene sequence: CDR1 SEHNR, CDR2 FQNEAQ (reference sequence).